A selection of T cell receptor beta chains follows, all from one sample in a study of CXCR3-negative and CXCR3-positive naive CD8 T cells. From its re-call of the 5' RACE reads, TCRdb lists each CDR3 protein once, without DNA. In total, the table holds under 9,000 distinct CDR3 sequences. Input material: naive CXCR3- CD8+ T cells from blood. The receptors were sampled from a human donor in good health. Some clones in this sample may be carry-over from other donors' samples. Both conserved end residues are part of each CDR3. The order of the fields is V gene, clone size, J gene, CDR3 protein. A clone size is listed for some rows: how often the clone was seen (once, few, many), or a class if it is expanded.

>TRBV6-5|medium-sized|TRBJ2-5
CASSEGTGFGETQYF
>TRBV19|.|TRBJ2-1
CASSIPSGSSEQFF
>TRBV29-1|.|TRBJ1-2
CSVDATGGDYGYTF
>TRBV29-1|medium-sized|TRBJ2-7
CSVDGTGESYEQYF
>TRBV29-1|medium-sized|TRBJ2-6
CSVQGAGANVLTF
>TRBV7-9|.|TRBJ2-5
CASISGPGTGQETQYF
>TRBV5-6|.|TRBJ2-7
CASSLEGSEREEQYF
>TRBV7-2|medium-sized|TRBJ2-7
CASSSGLFEQYF
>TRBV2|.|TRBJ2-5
CASSVGPITSNQETQYF
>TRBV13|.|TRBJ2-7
CASSLLVSSYEQYF
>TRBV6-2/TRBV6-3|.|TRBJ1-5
CASSYSMAGSSQPQHF
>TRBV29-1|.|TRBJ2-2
CSVESPLRANTGELFF
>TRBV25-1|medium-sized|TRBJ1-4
CASSELDQTTNEKLFF
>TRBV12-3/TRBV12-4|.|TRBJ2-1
CASSRLGHEQFF
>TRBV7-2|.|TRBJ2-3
CASNPLAGGTDTQYF
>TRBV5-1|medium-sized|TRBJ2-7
CASSLGQGISYEQYF
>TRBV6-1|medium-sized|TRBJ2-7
CASRLRDPSDYEQYF
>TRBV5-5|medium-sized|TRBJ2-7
CASSMGSAHSYEQYF
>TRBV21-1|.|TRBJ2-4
CASSATGGDIQYF
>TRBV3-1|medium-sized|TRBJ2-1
CATSFGYPNEQFF
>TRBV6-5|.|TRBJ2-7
CASSFGTGQPLQQYF
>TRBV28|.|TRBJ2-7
CANSGTGDYEQYF
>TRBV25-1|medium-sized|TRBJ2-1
CASTDGREMGNEQFF
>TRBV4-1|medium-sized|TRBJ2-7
CASSQKNPSGTYEQYF
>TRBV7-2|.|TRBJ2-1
CASSLAPAGYYNEQFF
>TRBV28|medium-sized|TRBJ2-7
CASRETEGEQYF
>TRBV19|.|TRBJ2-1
CASSTVPGFSYNEQFF
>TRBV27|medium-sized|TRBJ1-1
CASSFEMNTEAFF
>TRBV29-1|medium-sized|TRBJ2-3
CSGTTSTDTQYF
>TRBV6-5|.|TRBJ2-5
CASSPPPAGQETQYF
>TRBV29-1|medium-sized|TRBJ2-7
CSVSDRISYEQYF
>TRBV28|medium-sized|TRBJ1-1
CASRIGGTGAEAFF
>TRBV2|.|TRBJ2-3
CASKSGLDYTQYF
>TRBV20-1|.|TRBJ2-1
CSATGLAGANEQFF
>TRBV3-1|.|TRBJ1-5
CASSITGAVQPQHF
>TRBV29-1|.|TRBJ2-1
CSVAGLALSSYNEQFF
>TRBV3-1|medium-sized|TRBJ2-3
CASSQELGYTQYF
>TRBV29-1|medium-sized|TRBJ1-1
CSVGQGAETEAFF
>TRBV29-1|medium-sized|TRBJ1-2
CSAEDTYYGYTF
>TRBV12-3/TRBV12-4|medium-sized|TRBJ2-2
CASSLRRGGQGELFF
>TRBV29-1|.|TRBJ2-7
CSVETGTGGNEQYF